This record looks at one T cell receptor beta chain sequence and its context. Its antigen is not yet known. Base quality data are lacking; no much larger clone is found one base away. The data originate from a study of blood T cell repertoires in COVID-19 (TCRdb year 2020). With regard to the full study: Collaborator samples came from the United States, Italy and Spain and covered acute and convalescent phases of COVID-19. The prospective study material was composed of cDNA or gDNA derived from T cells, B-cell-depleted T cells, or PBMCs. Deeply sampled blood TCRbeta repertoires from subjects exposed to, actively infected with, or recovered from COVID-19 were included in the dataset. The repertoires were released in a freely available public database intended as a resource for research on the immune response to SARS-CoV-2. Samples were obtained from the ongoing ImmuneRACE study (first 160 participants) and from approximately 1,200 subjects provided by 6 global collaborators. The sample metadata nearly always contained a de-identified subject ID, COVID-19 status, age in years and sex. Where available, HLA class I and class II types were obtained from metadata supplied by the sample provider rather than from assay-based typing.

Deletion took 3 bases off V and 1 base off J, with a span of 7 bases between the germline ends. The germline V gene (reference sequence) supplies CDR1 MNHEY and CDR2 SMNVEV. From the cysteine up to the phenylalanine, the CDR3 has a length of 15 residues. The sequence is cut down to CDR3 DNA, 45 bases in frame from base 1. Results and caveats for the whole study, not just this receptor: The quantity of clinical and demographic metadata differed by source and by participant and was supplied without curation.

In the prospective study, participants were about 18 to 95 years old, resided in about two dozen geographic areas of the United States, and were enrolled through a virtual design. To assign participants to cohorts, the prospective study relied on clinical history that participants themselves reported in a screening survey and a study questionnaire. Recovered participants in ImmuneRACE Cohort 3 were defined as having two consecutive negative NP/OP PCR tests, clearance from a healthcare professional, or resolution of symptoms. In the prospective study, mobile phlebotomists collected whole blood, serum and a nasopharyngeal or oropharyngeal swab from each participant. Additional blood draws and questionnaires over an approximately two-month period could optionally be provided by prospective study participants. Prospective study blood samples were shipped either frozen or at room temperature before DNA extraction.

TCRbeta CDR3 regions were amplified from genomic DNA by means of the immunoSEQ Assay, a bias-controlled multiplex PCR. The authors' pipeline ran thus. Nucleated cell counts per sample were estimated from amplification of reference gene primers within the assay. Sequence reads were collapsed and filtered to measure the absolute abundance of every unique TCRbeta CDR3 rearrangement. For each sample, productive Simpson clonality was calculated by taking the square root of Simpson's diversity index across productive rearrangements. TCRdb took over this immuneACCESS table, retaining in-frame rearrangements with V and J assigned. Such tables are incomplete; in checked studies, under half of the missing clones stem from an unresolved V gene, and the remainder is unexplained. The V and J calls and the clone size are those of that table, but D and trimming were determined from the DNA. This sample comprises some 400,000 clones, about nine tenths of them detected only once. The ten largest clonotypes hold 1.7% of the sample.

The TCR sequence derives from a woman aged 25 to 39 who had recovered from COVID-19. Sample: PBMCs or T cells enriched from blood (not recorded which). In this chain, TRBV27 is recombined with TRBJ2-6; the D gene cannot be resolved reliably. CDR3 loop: CASSFRQSGANVLTF. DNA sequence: TGTGCCAGCAGTTTTCGTCAGTCTGGGGCCAACGTCCTGACTTTC. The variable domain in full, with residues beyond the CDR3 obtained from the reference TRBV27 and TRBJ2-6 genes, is EAQVTQNPRYLITVTGKKLTVTCSQNMNHEYMSWYRQDPGLGLRQIYYSMNVEVTDKGDVPEGYKVSRKEKRNFPLILESPSPNQTSLYFCASSFRQSGANVLTFGAGSRLTVL.